This T cell receptor (beta chain) was recorded in a study of Ad26.COV2.S vaccination and SARS-CoV-2 variants. In regard to this clone: Its target is unknown.

General study results and limits: Participants given vaccine showed non-spike TCR breadth similar to that of placebo recipients. Total T cell responses may have been underestimated by the TCR breadth and depth analyses. Placebo recipients trailed vaccine recipients in spike-specific TCR breadth. It was reported that spike-specific CD8+ and CD4+ T cell responses were substantially broad after vaccination.

TCRdb keeps only in-frame clones here, not all; method: immunoSEQ multiplex PCR. The sample records about 94,000 clones, about four fifths being singletons. The TCR was taken from a human donor who had recovered from COVID-19. The sequencing here drew on peripheral blood, taken after recovery from COVID-19.

The CDR3, as DNA: TGTGCCAGCAGCTTGGGACGGATGCAAGAGACCCAGTACTTC. Protein sequence: CASSLGRMQETQYF. The rearrangement joins TRBV7-9 to TRBJ2-5; the D gene could be TRBD1 or TRBD2 (5 bases each). CDR3 length: 14 amino acids. Germline assignment: CDR1 SEHNR and CDR2 FQNEAQ (reference sequence). Between the trimmed V and J ends, which lost 3 bases and 2 bases, there was a span of 10 bases.